These 7 T cell receptor beta chains were all obtained from the same sample, sequenced in a study of T cell repertoires in cytomegalovirus infection. TCRdb reprocessed the reads with MiXCR, giving one entry per CDR3 protein. The sample lists about 180,000 distinct CDR3 sequences; about a sixth were seen once. The sample was CD8+ T cells from PBMCs. The receptors come from a human donor in good health (CMV status not recorded). Some clones in this sample may be carry-over from other donors' samples.

V gene TRBV11-2 combines with J gene TRBJ2-2, with D hard to call. The CDR3 extends over 19 amino acids. Trimming took 5 bases from V and 3 from J, leaving 25 bases between them. Germline lookup yields CDR1 SGHAT and CDR2 FQNNGV. The CDR3 loop is CASSPEGDMITQHTGELFF. The CDR3 nucleotides are TGTGCCAGCAGCCCAGAAGGCGACATGATCACCCAGCACACCGGGGAGCTGTTTTTT.

V gene TRBV10-3 combines with J gene TRBJ2-1; TRBD1 matches at 8 bases. V lost 8 bases and J lost 8; bases outside the gene matches: 8. Per the germline V gene, CDR1 is ENHRY and CDR2 is SYGVKD. This CDR3 has 13 amino acids. CDR3 in amino acids: CAILGQGKDEQFF. The DNA for the CDR3 is TGTGCCATCCTCGGACAGGGAAAGGATGAGCAGTTCTTC.

V is TRBV12-3 or TRBV12-4 and J is TRBJ1-6, with TRBD1 as a possible D gene (6 bases). With 1 base removed from V and 8 bases from J, the gap between germline ends came to 6 bases. This CDR3 has 13 residues. DNA for the CDR3: TGTGCCAGCAGTTTAGACAGGGATTCACCCCTCCACTTT. This translates into CASSLDRDSPLHF.

CDR3 nucleotide sequence: TGTGCCAGCACCACAGGGATCACTAATGAAAAACTGTTTTTT. Translation: CASTTGITNEKLFF. The chain uses TRBV28 and TRBJ1-4; D may be TRBD1 (6 bases). V was clipped by 7 bases and J by 2 bases, with 11 bases between them. The CDR3 extends over 14 amino acids. Germline CDR1 is MDHEN and CDR2 is SYDVKM.

This chain connects TRBV7-2 to TRBJ2-7, with D maybe TRBD1 (6 bases). Germline V gives CDR1 SGHTA, CDR2 FQGNSA. CDR3 size: 14 residues. Trimming removed 1 base from V and 5 bases from J, with 12 bases in between. CDR3 nucleotides: TGTGCCAGCAGCTTAGAACAGGGAAGAGACGAGCAGTACTTC. Protein sequence: CASSLEQGRDEQYF. Supplemented by reference TRBV7-2 and TRBJ2-7, the full variable domain reads GAGVSQSPSNKVTEKGKDVELRCDPISGHTALYWYRQSLGQGLEFLIYFQGNSAPDKSGLPSDRFSAERTGGSVSTLTIQRTQQEDSAVYLCASSLEQGRDEQYFGPGTRLTVT.

V is TRBV28 and J is TRBJ1-1; possibly TRBD1 for D (5 bases). There are 15 residues in the CDR3. Germline CDR1 MDHEN, CDR2 SYDVKM. The ends were cut back, 2 bases at V and 4 bases at J, with 14 bases in the middle. This chain's CDR3 is CASSLGRVGATEAFF. Written as DNA, the CDR3 is TGTGCCAGCAGTTTAGGCCGGGTAGGGGCCACTGAAGCTTTCTTT.

This clonotype was detected a few times. The rearrangement uses TRBV6-5 and TRBJ2-3, with TRBD2 matching over 12 bases. With V trimmed by 3 bases and J by 4 bases, 5 bases remained unmatched. This CDR3 spans 16 amino acids. Germline values: CDR1 MNHEY, CDR2 SVGAGI. The chain's CDR3 is CASSYTTSGGSDTQYF. The DNA for the CDR3 is TGTGCCAGCAGTTATACGACTAGCGGGGGATCAGATACGCAGTATTTT.